This TCR beta chain appears in the sequencing data of a study of esophageal squamous cell carcinoma under preoperative chemotherapy. Stated time point: after preoperative PTX-NDP chemotherapy. Concerning this clonotype: The antigen is not known. Because it lacks the conserved phenylalanine or tryptophan at the end, this CDR3 is likely a read error. It is unclear where the CDR3 begins or ends on the DNA, so no DNA is shown, and the CDR3 is as TCRdb lists it.

The CDR3 is 14 amino acids in total, end residues counted. Germline loops: CDR1 SGHTA, CDR2 FQGNSA. Study results and caveats: Peripheral T cells migrating into the tumor appeared to partly supply post-treatment tumor-infiltrating lymphocytes.

Via MiXCR, TCRdb re-called the PCR reads, giving one row per CDR3 protein. This table holds about 32,000 distinct CDR3 sequences, 50% to 60% found once. This chain joins TRBV7-2 and TRBJ2-5; no check of the table's D call, TRBD1, against the DNA was made. This receptor was identified in a human donor with esophageal squamous cell carcinoma. The donor label of this sample is uncertain. The sample was gathered from a patient given preoperative chemotherapy. CDR3 sequence: CASSLTGNAETQHL.